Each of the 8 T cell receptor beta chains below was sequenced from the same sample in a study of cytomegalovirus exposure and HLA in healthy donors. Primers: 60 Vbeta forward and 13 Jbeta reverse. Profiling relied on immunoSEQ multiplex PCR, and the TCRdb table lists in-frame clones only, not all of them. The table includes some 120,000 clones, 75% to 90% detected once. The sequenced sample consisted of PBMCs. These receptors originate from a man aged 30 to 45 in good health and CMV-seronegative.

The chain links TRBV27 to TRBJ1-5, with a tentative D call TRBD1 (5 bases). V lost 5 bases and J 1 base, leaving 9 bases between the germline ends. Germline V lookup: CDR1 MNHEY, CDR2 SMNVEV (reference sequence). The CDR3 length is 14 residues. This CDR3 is CASSLAGSNQPQHF. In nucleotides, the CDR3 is TGTGCCAGCAGTCTGGCAGGGAGCAATCAGCCCCAGCATTTT.

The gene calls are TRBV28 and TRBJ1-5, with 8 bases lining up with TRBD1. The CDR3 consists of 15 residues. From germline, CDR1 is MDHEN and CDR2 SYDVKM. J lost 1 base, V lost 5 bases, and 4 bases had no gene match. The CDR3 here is CASSTQGASNQPQHF. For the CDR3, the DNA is TGTGCCAGCAGTACTCAGGGGGCAAGCAATCAGCCCCAGCATTTT.

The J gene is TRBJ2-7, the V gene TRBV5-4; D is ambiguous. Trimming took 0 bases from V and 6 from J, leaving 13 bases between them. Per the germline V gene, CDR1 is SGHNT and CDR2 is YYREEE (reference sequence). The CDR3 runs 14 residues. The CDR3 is CASSLAGSTGEQYF. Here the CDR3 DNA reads TGTGCCAGCAGCTTGGCAGGTTCCACCGGCGAGCAGTACTTC.

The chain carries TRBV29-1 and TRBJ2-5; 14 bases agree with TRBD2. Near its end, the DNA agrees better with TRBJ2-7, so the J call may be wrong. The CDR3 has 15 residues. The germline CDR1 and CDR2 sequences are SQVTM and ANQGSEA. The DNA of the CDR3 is TGCAGCGTTGAGCCTGGGACTAGCGGGAGCCACGAGCAGTACTTC. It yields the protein CSVEPGTSGSHEQYF.

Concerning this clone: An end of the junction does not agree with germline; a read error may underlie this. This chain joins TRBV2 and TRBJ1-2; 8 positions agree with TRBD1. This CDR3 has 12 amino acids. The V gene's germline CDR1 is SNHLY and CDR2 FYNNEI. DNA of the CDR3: TGTGCCGGACAGGGATTCATCAATGGCTACCCCTTC. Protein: CAGQGFINGYPF.

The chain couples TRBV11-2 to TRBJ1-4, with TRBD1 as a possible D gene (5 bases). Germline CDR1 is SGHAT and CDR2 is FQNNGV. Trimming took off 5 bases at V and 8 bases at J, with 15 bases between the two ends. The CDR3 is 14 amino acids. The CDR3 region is CASSKTAGREKLFF. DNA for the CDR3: TGTGCCAGCAGCAAAACGGCGGGACGGGAAAAACTGTTTTTT.

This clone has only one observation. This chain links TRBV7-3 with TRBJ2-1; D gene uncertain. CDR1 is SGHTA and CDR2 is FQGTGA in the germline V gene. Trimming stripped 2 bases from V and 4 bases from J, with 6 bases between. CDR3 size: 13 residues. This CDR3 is CASSLSVYNEQFF. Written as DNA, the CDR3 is TGTGCCAGCAGCTTATCGGTGTACAATGAGCAGTTCTTC.

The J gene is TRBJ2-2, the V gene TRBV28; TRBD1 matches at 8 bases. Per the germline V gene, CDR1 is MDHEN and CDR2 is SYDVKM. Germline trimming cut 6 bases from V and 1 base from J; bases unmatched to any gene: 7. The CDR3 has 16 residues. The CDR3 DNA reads TGTGCCAGCAGACTGACCGGGACAGGGAACACCGGGGAGCTGTTTTTT. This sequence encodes CASRLTGTGNTGELFF.